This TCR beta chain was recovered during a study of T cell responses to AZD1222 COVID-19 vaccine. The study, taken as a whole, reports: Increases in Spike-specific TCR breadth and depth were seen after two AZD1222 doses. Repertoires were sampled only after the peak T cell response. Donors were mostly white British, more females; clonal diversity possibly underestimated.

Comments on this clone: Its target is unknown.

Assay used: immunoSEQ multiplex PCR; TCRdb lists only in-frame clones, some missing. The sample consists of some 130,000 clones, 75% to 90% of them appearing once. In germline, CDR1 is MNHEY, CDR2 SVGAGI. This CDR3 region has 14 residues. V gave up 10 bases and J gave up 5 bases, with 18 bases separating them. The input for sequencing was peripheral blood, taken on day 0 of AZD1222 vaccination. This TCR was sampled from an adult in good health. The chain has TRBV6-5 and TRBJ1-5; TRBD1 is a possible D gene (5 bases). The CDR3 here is CATHGVGVDQPQHF. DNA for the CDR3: TGTGCCACTCACGGGGTGGGGGTCGATCAGCCCCAGCATTTT.